The text below deals with one T cell receptor beta chain. Its antigen is not known. The CDR3 runs 14 residues. V gave up 4 bases and J gave up 5 bases, with 14 bases separating them. From germline, CDR1 is SNHLY and CDR2 FYNNEI. The entry originates in a study of cytomegalovirus exposure and HLA in healthy donors. The study's findings and limits: Looking again later, the authors saw that most CMV-associated TCR beta chains seemed HLA-restricted. Cytomegalovirus association was listed for about 170 TCR beta chains.

Researchers ran the PCR with 60 Vbeta and 13 Jbeta primers. Repertoires were generated with immunoSEQ multiplex PCR, while TCRdb's copy carries only in-frame clones and drops some. The table records 100,000 to 150,000 clones, 75% to 85% of them present only once. The clonotype originates from a woman aged 45-65 years in good health and CMV-seropositive. The chain recombines TRBV2 with TRBJ1-1, with D unclear. The sequencing input was PBMCs. CDR3 sequence (DNA): TGTGCCAGCAGTGTGGCAGGCGCTGGAACTGAAGCTTTCTTT. It translates to CASSVAGAGTEAFF.